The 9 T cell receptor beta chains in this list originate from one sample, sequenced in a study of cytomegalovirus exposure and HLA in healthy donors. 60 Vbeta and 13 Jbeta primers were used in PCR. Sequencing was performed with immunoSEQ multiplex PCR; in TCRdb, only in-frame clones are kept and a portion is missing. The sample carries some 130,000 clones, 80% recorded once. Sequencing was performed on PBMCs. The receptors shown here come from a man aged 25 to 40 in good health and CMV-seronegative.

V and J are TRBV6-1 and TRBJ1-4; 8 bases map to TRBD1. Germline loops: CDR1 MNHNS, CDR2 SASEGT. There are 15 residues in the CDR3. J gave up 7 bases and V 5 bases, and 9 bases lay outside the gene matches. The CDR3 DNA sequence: TGTGCCAGCAGTAAGACAGGGGTTAGAATTGAAAAACTGTTTTTT. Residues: CASSKTGVRIEKLFF.

The CDR3 DNA reads as TGTGCCAGCAGCCCGGGACTAGCGGGAGGAGGGACCTGGGAGACCCAGTACTTC. As protein: CASSPGLAGGGTWETQYF. The V and J genes are TRBV9 and TRBJ2-5, with TRBD2 identical over 15 bases. The CDR3 is 18 amino acids. From germline, CDR1 is SGDLS and CDR2 YYNGEE. J lost 5 bases, V lost 4 bases, and 12 bases had no gene match.

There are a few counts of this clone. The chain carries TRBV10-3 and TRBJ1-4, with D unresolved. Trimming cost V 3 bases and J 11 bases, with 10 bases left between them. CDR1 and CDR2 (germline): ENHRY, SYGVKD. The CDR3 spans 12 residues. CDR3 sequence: CAISDTMEKLFF. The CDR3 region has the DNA TGTGCCATCAGTGATACGATGGAGAAACTGTTTTTT.

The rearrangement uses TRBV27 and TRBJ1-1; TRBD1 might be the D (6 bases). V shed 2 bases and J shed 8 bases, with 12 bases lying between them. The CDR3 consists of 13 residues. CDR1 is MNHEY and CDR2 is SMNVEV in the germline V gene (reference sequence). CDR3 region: CASSLTRGMEAFF. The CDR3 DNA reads TGTGCCAGCAGTTTAACCAGGGGCATGGAAGCTTTCTTT.

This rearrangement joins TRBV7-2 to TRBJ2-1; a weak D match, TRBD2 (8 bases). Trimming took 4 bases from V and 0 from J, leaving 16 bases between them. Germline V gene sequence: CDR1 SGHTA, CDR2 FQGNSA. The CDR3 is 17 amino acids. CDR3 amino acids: CASSSGGDSSSYNEQFF. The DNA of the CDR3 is TGTGCCAGCAGCTCGGGGGGGGACAGTAGCTCCTACAATGAGCAGTTCTTC.

Here the CDR3 reads CAWDREQNTEAFF. In nucleotides, the CDR3 is TGTGCCTGGGACAGGGAACAAAACACTGAAGCTTTCTTT. This chain connects TRBV30 to TRBJ1-1; 7 nucleotides agree with TRBD1. V was pared by 5 bases and J by 2 bases, with 5 bases of the junction left unmatched. The CDR3 contains 13 residues. Germline lookup yields CDR1 GTSNPN and CDR2 SVGIG (reference sequence).

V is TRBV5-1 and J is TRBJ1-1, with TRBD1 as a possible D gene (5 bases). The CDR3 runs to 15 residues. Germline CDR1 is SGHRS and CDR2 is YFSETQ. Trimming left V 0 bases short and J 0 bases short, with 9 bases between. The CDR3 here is CASSLASGLNTEAFF. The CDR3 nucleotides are TGCGCCAGCAGCTTGGCCTCAGGGCTGAACACTGAAGCTTTCTTT.

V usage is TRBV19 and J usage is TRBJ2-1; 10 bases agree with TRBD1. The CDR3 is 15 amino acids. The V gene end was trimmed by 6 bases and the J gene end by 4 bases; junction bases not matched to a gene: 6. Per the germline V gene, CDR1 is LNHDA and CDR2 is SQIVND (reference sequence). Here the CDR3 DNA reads TGTGCCAGTAGCCTAGGACAGGGGGTATACAATGAGCAGTTCTTC. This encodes CASSLGQGVYNEQFF.

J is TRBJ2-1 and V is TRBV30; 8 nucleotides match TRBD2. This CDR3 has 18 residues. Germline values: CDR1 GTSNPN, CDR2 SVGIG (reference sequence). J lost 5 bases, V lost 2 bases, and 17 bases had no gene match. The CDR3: CAWSTLGLGVLGNNEQFF. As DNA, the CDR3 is TGTGCCTGGAGTACCCTGGGACTAGGGGTTTTAGGGAACAATGAGCAGTTCTTC.